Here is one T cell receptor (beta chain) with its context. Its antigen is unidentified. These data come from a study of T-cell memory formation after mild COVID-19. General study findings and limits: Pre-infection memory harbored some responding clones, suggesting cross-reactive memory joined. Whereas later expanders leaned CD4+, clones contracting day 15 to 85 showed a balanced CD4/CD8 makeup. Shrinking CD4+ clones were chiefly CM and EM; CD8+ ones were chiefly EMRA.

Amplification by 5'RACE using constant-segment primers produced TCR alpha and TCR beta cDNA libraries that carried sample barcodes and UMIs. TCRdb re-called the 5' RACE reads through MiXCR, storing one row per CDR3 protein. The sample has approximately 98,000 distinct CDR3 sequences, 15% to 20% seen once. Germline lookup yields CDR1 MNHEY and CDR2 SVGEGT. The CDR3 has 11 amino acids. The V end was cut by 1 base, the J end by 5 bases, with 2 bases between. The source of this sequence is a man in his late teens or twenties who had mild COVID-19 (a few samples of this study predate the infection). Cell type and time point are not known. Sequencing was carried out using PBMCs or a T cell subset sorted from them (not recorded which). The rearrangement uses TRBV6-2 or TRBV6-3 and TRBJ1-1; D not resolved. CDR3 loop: CASSYFTEAFF. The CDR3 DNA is TGTGCCAGCAGTTACTTTACTGAAGCTTTCTTT.